This paragraph covers one TCR beta chain sequence. Its target is not known. One end of the junction varies from germline; a read error may be responsible. The record originates from a study of spatial heterogeneity in lung cancer. Study-wide background: The correlation between TCR transcript counts in tumor regions and a T cell module score from matched bulk RNA-seq was strong.

Points from the study as a whole: Tumor mutation counts were tracked by expanded intratumoral alpha and beta TCR counts.

The presence of a unique molecular identifier marked each TCR cDNA molecule. TCRdb used MiXCR to reprocess the 5' RACE reads, holding one entry per CDR3 protein. The sample shows about 24,000 distinct CDR3 sequences, over 7.5% of them seen only once. Specified time point: sample taken at primary tumor resection. Samples were donated by 72 untreated early-stage non-small cell lung cancer patients. The length of the CDR3 is 15 residues. The germline CDR1 and CDR2 sequences are SGHRS and YFSETQ. Specimen: lung tumor tissue, collected at surgery. This chain uses TRBV5-1 with TRBJ2-2, with 7 nucleotides matching TRBD1. The sequence came from a male donor with early-stage non-small cell lung cancer. The CDR3 nucleotides read TGCACCAGCAGCTCGACAGGGCCGAACACCGGGGAGCTGTTTTTT. It is translated as CTSSSTGPNTGELFF.